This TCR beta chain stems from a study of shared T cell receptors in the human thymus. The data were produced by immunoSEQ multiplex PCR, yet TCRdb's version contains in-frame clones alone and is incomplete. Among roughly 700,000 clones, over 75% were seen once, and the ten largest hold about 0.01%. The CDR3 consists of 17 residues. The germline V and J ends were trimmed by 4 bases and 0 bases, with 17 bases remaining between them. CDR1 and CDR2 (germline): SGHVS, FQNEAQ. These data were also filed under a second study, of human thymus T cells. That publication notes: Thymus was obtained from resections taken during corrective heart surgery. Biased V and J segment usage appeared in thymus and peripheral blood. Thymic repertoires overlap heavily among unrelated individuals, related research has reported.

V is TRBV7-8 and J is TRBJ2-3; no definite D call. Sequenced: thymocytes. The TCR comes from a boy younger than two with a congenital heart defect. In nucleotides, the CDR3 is TGTGCCAGCAGCTCGAGTCTCGCGGCTACTAGCACAGATACGCAGTATTTT. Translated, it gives CASSSSLAATSTDTQYF.